Following are 26 T cell receptor beta chains from one sample sequenced in a study of OX40 agonist ivuxolimab in advanced cancers. Profiled with immunoSEQ multiplex PCR; TCRdb holds only in-frame clones, not every one. Of 55,000 to 60,000 clones in the sample, around four fifths were seen once. The source material was CD4+ or CD8+ T cells sorted from blood, sampled in a trial of the OX40 agonist ivuxolimab. These receptors were obtained from an adult with an advanced solid tumor such as melanoma, head and neck, liver or kidney cancer.

The chain employs TRBV5-1 and TRBJ1-3, with a possible D match to TRBD1 (6 bases). This CDR3 has 15 amino acids. V was shortened by 4 bases and J by 3 bases, with 14 bases between the two germline ends. CDR1 and CDR2 (germline): SGHRS, YFSETQ. Here the CDR3 DNA reads TGCGCCAGCAGCCCCCTACAGGGAGATGGAAACACCATATATTTT. Protein product: CASSPLQGDGNTIYF.

The chain employs TRBV2 and TRBJ2-7; 10 bases line up with TRBD1. CDR1 is SNHLY and CDR2 is FYNNEI in the germline V gene. The length of the CDR3 is 14 residues. The V segment lost 6 bases and the J segment 0 bases; nucleotides outside the gene matches: 2. The CDR3: CASRDRGFSYEQYF. The CDR3 region has the DNA TGTGCCAGCAGGGACAGGGGGTTCTCCTACGAGCAGTACTTC.

The chain couples TRBV15 to TRBJ1-5, with D perhaps matching TRBD1 (6 bases). The length of the CDR3 is 17 residues. Germline V CDR1 and CDR2: LNHNV, YYDKDF (reference sequence). V dropped 5 bases and J dropped 0 bases, with 17 bases sitting between them. CDR3: CATSPIGGQNSNQPQHF. The CDR3 bases are TGTGCCACCAGCCCGATAGGGGGACAAAATAGCAATCAGCCCCAGCATTTT.

The genes are TRBV19 and TRBJ1-2; D may be TRBD1 (5 bases). CDR1 is LNHDA, CDR2 SQIVND, per germline (reference sequence). Trimming left V 7 bases short and J 8 bases short, with 20 bases between. The CDR3 has 14 amino acids. The CDR3 loop is CASTPLGATGGYTF. The CDR3 DNA follows: TGTGCCAGTACTCCGCTCGGGGCGACGGGGGGCTACACCTTC.

This chain links TRBV27 with TRBJ1-5; no definite D call. Germline V gene sequence: CDR1 MNHEY, CDR2 SMNVEV (reference sequence). The CDR3 covers 13 residues. Between the trimmed V and J ends, which lost 5 bases and 4 bases, there was a span of 9 bases. The DNA of the CDR3 is TGTGCCAGCAGTCTGTGGGATAATCAGCCCCAGCATTTT. Amino acids: CASSLWDNQPQHF.

The chain has TRBV19 and TRBJ1-6; 8 bases fit TRBD1. CDR1 is LNHDA and CDR2 is SQIVND in the germline V gene (reference sequence). CDR3 length equals 15 residues. Trimming removed 2 bases from V and 9 bases from J; junction bases left unmatched: 6. The CDR3 DNA sequence: TGTGCCAGTAGTATACAGACAGGGGCGTCTTCACCCCTCCACTTT. Its protein product is CASSIQTGASSPLHF.

The chain is built from TRBV19 and TRBJ1-5; possible D gene TRBD1, 6 bases. From germline, CDR1 is LNHDA and CDR2 SQIVND (reference sequence). CDR3 length: 14 residues. V was cut by 4 bases and J by 4 bases, with 11 bases left in between. The CDR3 bases are TGTGCCAGTAGTAGGGGACAAAGAAATCAGCCCCAGCATTTT. This encodes CASSRGQRNQPQHF.

The gene calls are TRBV6-5 and TRBJ2-1; tentative D call: TRBD1 (6 bases). Trimming stripped 6 bases from V and 10 bases from J, with 10 bases between. CDR3 size: 11 residues. Germline-derived CDR1 and CDR2 are MNHEY and SVGAGI. The CDR3 sequence is CASRRGTEQFF. CDR3 nucleotides: TGTGCCAGCAGACGAGGGACAGAGCAGTTCTTC.

This chain connects TRBV13 to TRBJ2-1; TRBD1 matches at 7 bases. J was trimmed by 8 bases and V by 5 bases; bases with no gene match: 6. The CDR3 is 13 residues long. Per germline, CDR1 PRHDT and CDR2 FYEKMQ (reference sequence). CDR3 region: CASSPTRGHEQFF. CDR3 sequence (DNA): TGTGCCAGCAGCCCCACGAGGGGGCATGAGCAGTTCTTC.

The chain uses TRBV4-1 and TRBJ2-7; tentatively, D is TRBD2 (5 bases). The ends were cut back, 5 bases at V and 0 bases at J, with 8 bases in the middle. The V gene's germline CDR1 is MGHRA and CDR2 YSYEKL. The CDR3 has 13 residues. DNA of the CDR3: TGCGCCAGCAGCATAGCGATCTCCTACGAGCAGTACTTC. Amino acid sequence: CASSIAISYEQYF.

The chain is built from TRBV7-2 and TRBJ2-7; 10 bases match TRBD2. Germline CDR1 and CDR2: SGHTA and FQGNSA. The ends lost 4 bases at V and 4 bases at J; junction bases unmatched: 13. The CDR3 covers 17 residues. CDR3 in DNA: TGTGCCAGCAGCTCGACCCGTGCTAGCGGGGGTGGTTACGAGCAGTACTTC. This codes for CASSSTRASGGGYEQYF.

The rearrangement uses TRBV5-6 and TRBJ2-5; D is ambiguous. Germline CDR1 is SGHDT and CDR2 is YYEEEE. The V gene lost 0 bases and the J gene lost 0 bases, with 6 bases spanning the gap. The CDR3 runs 14 residues. CDR3: CASSLVSNQETQYF. CDR3 in DNA: TGTGCCAGCAGCTTGGTGTCAAACCAAGAGACCCAGTACTTC.

The DNA of the CDR3 is TGCGCCAGCAGCTTGGAACAGTACACAGATACGCAGTATTTT. This gives the protein CASSLEQYTDTQYF. The genes are TRBV5-1 and TRBJ2-3; no clear D. V shed 0 bases and J shed 2 bases, with 7 bases lying between them. Per germline, CDR1 SGHRS and CDR2 YFSETQ. This CDR3 spans 14 amino acids.

V and J are TRBV7-9 and TRBJ1-5; 7 bases are a match to TRBD1. CDR1 is SEHNR, CDR2 FQNEAQ, per germline (reference sequence). The CDR3 has 12 amino acids. Unmatched junction bases numbered 5, after V lost 7 bases and J lost 8 bases. The CDR3 is CASNTGEKPQHF. The CDR3 coding sequence is TGTGCCAGCAACACAGGGGAGAAGCCCCAGCATTTT.

CDR3 coding DNA: TGCGCCAGCAGCCAAGATTGGGGGAGTAGCAATCAGCCCCAGCATTTT. Translating gives CASSQDWGSSNQPQHF. The chain is built from TRBV4-1 and TRBJ1-5, with D possibly TRBD1 on 5 matching bases. Germline V gene data show CDR1 as MGHRA and CDR2 as YSYEKL. V lost 0 bases, J lost 0 bases, and 9 bases lay in between. CDR3 length: 16 residues.

V and J are TRBV5-1 and TRBJ2-5; 7 bases agree with TRBD1. Germline V CDR1 and CDR2: SGHRS, YFSETQ. With V trimmed by 4 bases and J by 4 bases, 7 bases remained unmatched. The CDR3 has 14 residues. The CDR3 sequence: CASSPGDRRETQYF. The DNA for the CDR3 is TGCGCCAGCAGCCCCGGGGACAGACGAGAGACCCAGTACTTC.

The CDR3 region has the DNA TGTGCCAGCAGCCCGGGGTTCCAAGAGACCCAGTACTTC. Residues: CASSPGFQETQYF. This chain uses TRBV5-4 with TRBJ2-5; tentative D call: TRBD2 (5 bases). The V gene lost 4 bases and the J gene lost 1 base, with 8 bases spanning the gap. Germline lookup yields CDR1 SGHNT and CDR2 YYREEE (reference sequence). There are 13 residues in the CDR3.

This clone was seen a handful of times. This chain uses TRBV10-3 with TRBJ1-1; 9 bases align to TRBD1. Trimming cost V 6 bases and J 4 bases; bases outside gene matches: 3. Germline lookup yields CDR1 ENHRY and CDR2 SYGVKD. The CDR3 runs 13 residues. In nucleotides, the CDR3 is TGTGCCATCAGCAGACAGGGGGGCACTGAAGCTTTCTTT. Translated: CAISRQGGTEAFF.

This clone has only a few counts. This sequence joins TRBV28 and TRBJ1-5; possibly TRBD1 for D (5 bases). V was pared by 8 bases and J by 4 bases, with 9 bases between. Per germline, CDR1 MDHEN and CDR2 SYDVKM. This CDR3 is 12 amino acids long. CDR3 amino acids: CASASGNQPQHF. As DNA, the CDR3 is TGTGCCAGCGCCTCAGGGAATCAGCCCCAGCATTTT.

The CDR3 nucleotides are TGTGCCAGCAGGGCGGACTCTCACACCGGGGAGCTGTTTTTT. This gives the protein CASRADSHTGELFF. The rearrangement joins TRBV7-7 to TRBJ2-2; D is possibly TRBD2 (5 bases). The CDR3 is 14 residues long. From germline, CDR1 is SSHAT and CDR2 FNYEAQ (reference sequence). V gave up 6 bases and J gave up 3 bases, with 11 bases separating them.

This sequence joins TRBV11-1 and TRBJ1-1; 8 nucleotides match TRBD1. The CDR3 spans 15 residues. CDR1 SGHAT and CDR2 FQDESV come from the germline V gene (reference sequence). The V segment lost 0 bases and the J segment 5 bases; nucleotides outside the gene matches: 5. CDR3 DNA: TGTGCCAGCAGCTTAGCATTCAGGGGGCGAACTGAAGCTTTCTTT. This codes for CASSLAFRGRTEAFF.

The rearrangement links TRBV10-1 to TRBJ2-1; TRBD1 is a possible D gene (6 bases). V dropped 6 bases and J dropped 16 bases, with 16 bases sitting between them. The CDR3 is 11 amino acids. Germline V gene lookup returns CDR1 WNHNN and CDR2 SYGVQD (reference sequence). CDR3 protein: CASSPGQAYFF. Written as DNA, the CDR3 is TGCGCCAGCAGCCCGGGACAAGCGTACTTCTTC.

The V call is TRBV6-5, the J call TRBJ1-5, with TRBD1 matching 8 bases. The trim removed 5 bases at V and 5 bases at J, leaving 5 bases unmatched. CDR1 is MNHEY, CDR2 SVGAGI, per germline. The CDR3 runs to 14 residues. CDR3 sequence (DNA): TGTGCCAGCAGTCTTGGACAGGGACATCAGCCCCAGCATTTT. Its translation: CASSLGQGHQPQHF.

A few counts support this clone. The CDR3 spells CASSPRLGGYEQYF. The CDR3 coding sequence is TGTGCCAGCAGTCCCCGCCTAGGGGGCTACGAGCAGTACTTC. V gene TRBV28 combines with J gene TRBJ2-7; D possibly corresponds to TRBD1 (6 bases). The length of the CDR3 is 14 residues. Germline V gene sequence: CDR1 MDHEN, CDR2 SYDVKM. V was trimmed by 5 bases and J by 3 bases, leaving 14 bases between them.

The J gene is TRBJ1-2, the V gene TRBV5-4, with 10 positions matching TRBD1. Germline V gene lookup returns CDR1 SGHNT and CDR2 YYREEE (reference sequence). CDR3 length: 18 amino acids. J lost 1 base, V lost 4 bases, and 13 bases had no gene match. The CDR3 loop reads CASSPDLTGGRLNYGYTF. Written as DNA, the CDR3 is TGTGCCAGCAGCCCGGACCTGACAGGGGGCCGACTTAACTATGGCTACACCTTC.

This chain uses TRBV4-1 with TRBJ1-2; D perhaps matches TRBD1 (5 bases). Germline V lookup: CDR1 MGHRA, CDR2 YSYEKL. Trimming stripped 0 bases from V and 0 bases from J, with 11 bases between. The CDR3 runs to 16 residues. CDR3 sequence reads: CASSQEVRGANYGYTF. CDR3 DNA sequence: TGCGCCAGCAGCCAAGAGGTTCGGGGGGCTAACTATGGCTACACCTTC.